The following is a T cell receptor beta chain sequence with its context. These data come from a study of blood T cell repertoires in COVID-19. Study-level information: The United States, Italy and Spain supplied acute and convalescent COVID-19 samples.

CDR3 length equals 16 residues. The germline CDR1 and CDR2 sequences are SEHNR and FQNEAQ (reference sequence). Trimming removed 2 bases from V and 4 bases from J; junction bases left unmatched: 8. Measured with immunoSEQ multiplex PCR; TCRdb has only the in-frame clones, and not every one. The sample lists about 260,000 clones; 88% were seen once. The clonotype originates from a man aged 55 to 70 who had recovered from COVID-19. Sequencing was carried out using peripheral blood. The V gene is TRBV7-9, the J gene TRBJ2-7; 10 positions agree with TRBD1. The CDR3 protein is CASSLKRDRGFYEQYF. The DNA for the CDR3 is TGTGCCAGCAGCTTAAAAAGGGACAGGGGATTTTACGAGCAGTACTTC.